This passage covers 30 T cell receptor beta chains from one sample sequenced in a study of T-cell reconstitution after alpha-beta-depleted transplantation in children. Preparation of the TCRbeta library used unique molecular identifiers. TCRdb ran MiXCR on the PCR reads and lists one entry per CDR3 protein. Among 670,000 or so distinct CDR3 sequences listed, 13% were seen once. Sequenced material: PBMCs, taken before TCRalphabeta/CD19-depleted stem cell transplant. The receptors were gathered from a girl aged 2-9 years with congenital amegakaryocytic thrombocytopenia, due to receive a stem cell transplant.

This clonotype has more than one count but fewer than ten. This chain uses TRBV12-3 or TRBV12-4 with TRBJ1-1, with 9 bases that match TRBD1. With V trimmed by 6 bases and J by 4 bases, 9 bases remained unmatched. The CDR3 runs 15 residues. As DNA, the CDR3 is TGTGCCAGCAGCCAAACCCGGGACAGGGCCACTGAAGCTTTCTTT. Translation gives CASSQTRDRATEAFF.

This rearrangement joins TRBV5-1 to TRBJ2-3; D is unclear. CDR3 size: 14 residues. The ends were cut back, 1 base at V and 5 bases at J, with 11 bases in the middle. The V gene's germline CDR1 is SGHRS and CDR2 YFSETQ. The CDR3: CASSLPLGLDTQYF. DNA for the CDR3: TGCGCCAGCAGCTTGCCCCTGGGCCTAGATACGCAGTATTTT.

There are a few counts of this clonotype. The V and J genes are TRBV15 and TRBJ1-4; 8 nucleotides line up with TRBD1. The CDR3 sequence is 15 residues long. Trimming cost V 2 bases and J 8 bases; bases outside gene matches: 7. Germline-derived CDR1 and CDR2 are LNHNV and YYDKDF (reference sequence). CDR3 sequence: CATSRPGGAEEKLFF. DNA of the CDR3: TGTGCCACCAGCAGACCAGGGGGCGCAGAAGAAAAACTGTTTTTT. The variable domain in full, completed from reference TRBV15 and TRBJ1-4, reads DAMVIQNPRYQVTQFGKPVTLSCSQTLNHNVMYWYQQKSSQAPKLLFHYYDKDFNNEADTPDNFQSRRPNTSFCFLDIRSPGLGDTAMYLCATSRPGGAEEKLFFGSGTQLSVL.

This clonotype showed up many times. The V call is TRBV5-1, the J call TRBJ2-3; D might be TRBD2 (6 bases). Germline CDR1 SGHRS, CDR2 YFSETQ. The CDR3 runs to 15 residues. With 3 bases removed from V and 4 bases from J, the gap between germline ends came to 15 bases. DNA for the CDR3: TGCGCCAGCAGCTCTAGCGATCCGAACTCAGATACGCAGTATTTT. Its translation is CASSSSDPNSDTQYF.

The chain joins TRBV5-1 to TRBJ1-6, with 7 bases fitting TRBD1. The CDR3 is 18 amino acids. Germline assignment: CDR1 SGHRS and CDR2 YFSETQ. With 4 bases clipped from V and 0 bases from J, the junction kept 10 bases outside the gene matches. The CDR3 loop is CASSRRTGPSSYNSPLHF. CDR3 nucleotides: TGCGCCAGCAGCCGACGGACAGGCCCTAGCTCCTATAATTCACCCCTCCACTTT.

The chain is built from TRBV5-1 and TRBJ2-7, with D uncertain. V was shortened by 2 bases and J by 2 bases, with 11 bases between the two germline ends. The CDR3 has 14 amino acids. Germline loops: CDR1 SGHRS, CDR2 YFSETQ. CDR3 DNA sequence: TGCGCCAGCAGCTTCAGAGGATACCCCTACGAGCAGTACTTC. The encoded protein is CASSFRGYPYEQYF.

V is TRBV29-1 and J is TRBJ2-7; maybe TRBD1 (5 bases). This CDR3 region has 12 residues. V lost 4 bases and J lost 3, with 10 bases in between. From germline, CDR1 is SQVTM and CDR2 ANQGSEA. CDR3 sequence (DNA): TGCAGCGTTGTTTCCCAGGGCTACGAGCAGTACTTC. Protein product: CSVVSQGYEQYF.

The sample holds a few counts of this clonotype. This rearrangement joins TRBV7-9 to TRBJ1-2; D not resolved. In germline, CDR1 is SEHNR, CDR2 FQNEAQ (reference sequence). The ends were cut back, 1 base at V and 4 bases at J, with 13 bases in the middle. The CDR3 consists of 15 residues. CDR3: CASSLESLLPYGYTF. The CDR3 DNA is TGTGCCAGCAGCTTAGAGTCCCTCCTACCCTATGGCTACACCTTC.

The chain links TRBV6-1 to TRBJ1-5; D uncertain. The CDR3 loop spans 14 amino acids. CDR1 MNHNS and CDR2 SASEGT come from the germline V gene. With 7 bases removed from V and 1 base from J, the gap between germline ends came to 11 bases. CDR3 residues: CASTLGPSNQPQHF. In DNA form, the CDR3 reads TGTGCCAGCACCCTCGGCCCCAGCAATCAGCCCCAGCATTTT.

V is TRBV30 and J is TRBJ2-2; a possible D gene is TRBD1 (6 bases). The germline CDR1 and CDR2 sequences are GTSNPN and SVGIG (reference sequence). Between the trimmed V and J ends, which lost 2 bases and 6 bases, there was a span of 13 bases. CDR3 length equals 14 residues. CDR3 nucleotides: TGTGCCTGGAGTAAGGGCAGGGGAGCCGGGGAGCTGTTTTTT. Residues: CAWSKGRGAGELFF. The variable domain in full, with the rest retrieved from reference TRBV30 and TRBJ2-2, is SQTIHQWPATLVQPVGSPLSLECTVEGTSNPNLYWYRQAAGRGLQLLFYSVGIGQISSEVPQNLSASRPQDRQFILSSKKLLLSDSGFYLCAWSKGRGAGELFFGEGSRLTVL.

This clonotype was observed a handful of times. The J gene is TRBJ2-2, the V gene TRBV7-7, with D possibly being TRBD1 (6 bases). Germline CDR1 is SSHAT and CDR2 is FNYEAQ (reference sequence). The CDR3 contains 15 residues. The ends were cut back, 3 bases at V and 3 bases at J, with 11 bases in the middle. CDR3 DNA sequence: TGTGCCAGCAGCTTTGCAGGGGCGGACACCGGGGAGCTGTTTTTT. This gives the protein CASSFAGADTGELFF.

This clonotype was found many times. This rearrangement joins TRBV7-9 to TRBJ2-6; the D is unclear. CDR1 and CDR2 from the germline V gene are SEHNR and FQNEAQ (reference sequence). This CDR3 region has 15 residues. Between the trimmed V and J ends, which lost 1 base and 2 bases, there was a span of 6 bases. CDR3 nucleotide sequence: TGTGCCAGCAGCTTAGGAGGAACTGGGGCCAACGTCCTGACTTTC. Translation: CASSLGGTGANVLTF.

The rearrangement uses TRBV27 and TRBJ2-3, with no clear D. Trimming cost V 5 bases and J 9 bases, with 18 bases left between them. The V gene's germline CDR1 is MNHEY and CDR2 SMNVEV (reference sequence). There are 14 residues in the CDR3. CDR3 sequence (DNA): TGTGCCAGCAGTCCCCTGACCCGCAGTGGGACGCAGTATTTT. This sequence encodes CASSPLTRSGTQYF.

Many counts were recorded for this clonotype. The chain uses TRBV5-1 and TRBJ2-1; weak D call: TRBD2 (6 bases). The germline V gene has CDR1 SGHRS and CDR2 YFSETQ. V gave up 2 bases and J gave up 1 base, with 10 bases separating them. The CDR3 consists of 15 residues. In nucleotides, the CDR3 is TGCGCCAGCAGCTTTCTCGGGAGTTCCTACAATGAGCAGTTCTTC. Translating it yields CASSFLGSSYNEQFF. The complete variable domain, with remaining parts taken from reference TRBV5-1 and TRBJ2-1, reads KAGVTQTPRYLIKTRGQQVTLSCSPISGHRSVSWYQQTPGQGLQFLFEYFSETQRNKGNFPGRFSGRQFSNSRSEMNVSTLELGDSALYLCASSFLGSSYNEQFFGPGTRLTVL.

This clonotype was detected many times. V is TRBV6-5 and J is TRBJ2-1, with D maybe TRBD2 (6 bases). Trimming stripped 2 bases from V and 8 bases from J, with 16 bases between. In germline, CDR1 is MNHEY, CDR2 SVGAGI. The CDR3 covers 15 residues. CDR3: CASSYGETRTDEQFF. DNA for the CDR3: TGTGCCAGCAGTTACGGGGAGACTAGAACCGATGAGCAGTTCTTC.

This clonotype was seen a handful of times. The chain employs TRBV12-3 or TRBV12-4 and TRBJ1-2; maybe TRBD1 (6 bases). Trimming removed 2 bases from V and 5 bases from J, with 9 bases in between. This CDR3 has 13 residues. CDR3 sequence: CASSLPQGYGYTF. The CDR3 DNA sequence: TGTGCCAGCAGTTTACCACAGGGATATGGCTACACCTTC.

V usage is TRBV5-1 and J usage is TRBJ2-1; D assignment may be TRBD1 or TRBD2 (7 bases each). Per the germline V gene, CDR1 is SGHRS and CDR2 is YFSETQ. Trimming removed 4 bases at V and 7 bases at J, with 18 bases between. The CDR3 length is 15 residues. The CDR3 DNA sequence: TGCGCCAGCAGCAGGTCAGGGGGGGACGGAAATGAGCAGTTCTTC. It yields the protein CASSRSGGDGNEQFF.

The table lists this clonotype with many counts. The rearrangement joins TRBV5-1 to TRBJ1-1; 7 nucleotides align to TRBD1. The CDR3 sequence is 15 residues long. Germline V lookup: CDR1 SGHRS, CDR2 YFSETQ. The J segment lost 5 bases and the V segment lost 0 bases, leaving 7 bases of the junction unmatched. The CDR3 DNA follows: TGCGCCAGCAGCTTGGCTTCAGAGGGGGCGACTGAAGCTTTCTTT. It encodes CASSLASEGATEAFF.

This clonotype turned up a few times. The chain employs TRBV30 and TRBJ2-4, with D possibly matching TRBD2 (6 bases). Trimming took off 4 bases at V and 0 bases at J, with 13 bases between the two ends. The CDR3 is 15 residues long. Germline CDR1 is GTSNPN and CDR2 is SVGIG (reference sequence). CDR3: CAWTSPGLAKNIQYF. CDR3 sequence (DNA): TGTGCCTGGACTTCGCCGGGACTAGCCAAAAACATTCAGTACTTC. Variable domain in full (rest from reference TRBV30 and TRBJ2-4): SQTIHQWPATLVQPVGSPLSLECTVEGTSNPNLYWYRQAAGRGLQLLFYSVGIGQISSEVPQNLSASRPQDRQFILSSKKLLLSDSGFYLCAWTSPGLAKNIQYFGAGTRLSVL.

The sample holds a few counts of this clonotype. This chain links TRBV19 with TRBJ2-7; D not certain. V lost 6 bases, J lost 2 bases, and 17 bases lay in between. CDR3 length: 15 residues. Germline loops: CDR1 LNHDA, CDR2 SQIVND (reference sequence). The CDR3 sequence: CASRSLAVGTYEQYF. The CDR3 coding sequence is TGTGCCAGTAGATCCCTTGCGGTGGGGACCTACGAGCAGTACTTC.

V gene TRBV7-8 combines with J gene TRBJ2-7, with a tentative D call TRBD2 (6 bases). CDR3 size: 15 residues. Germline V gene sequence: CDR1 SGHVS, CDR2 FQNEAQ. V was pared by 1 base and J by 6 bases, with 16 bases between. The CDR3 sequence is CASSLDQPGVGEQYF. The CDR3 bases are TGTGCCAGCAGCTTAGATCAGCCGGGAGTTGGCGAGCAGTACTTC.

This clonotype showed up many times. The V and J genes are TRBV29-1 and TRBJ2-7, with D hard to call. V shed 2 bases and J shed 4 bases, with 6 bases lying between them. The CDR3 contains 11 residues. Germline V CDR1 and CDR2: SQVTM, ANQGSEA. The CDR3 DNA sequence: TGCAGCGTTGAAACCAGTTACGAGCAGTACTTC. As protein: CSVETSYEQYF.

The chain combines TRBV7-2 with TRBJ2-5; TRBD2 agrees at 7 bases. The V and J ends lost 8 bases and 2 bases, in that order; junction bases with no gene match: 5. CDR1 SGHTA and CDR2 FQGNSA come from the germline V gene. The CDR3 consists of 13 residues. In DNA form, the CDR3 reads TGTGCCAGCGGCGGGAGAGGGCAAGAGACCCAGTACTTC. Protein product: CASGGRGQETQYF.

The rearrangement uses TRBV29-1 and TRBJ2-1, with 8 nucleotides matching TRBD2. V lost 8 bases to trimming and J lost 6 bases; unmatched junction nucleotides: 12. This CDR3 has 14 residues. Germline CDR1 and CDR2: SQVTM and ANQGSEA. Here the CDR3 DNA reads TGCAGCATCTGCGGGGGGAGTGAGAGCAATGAGCAGTTCTTC. Translated, it gives CSICGGSESNEQFF.

This chain joins TRBV27 and TRBJ2-1; no clear D. Trimming left V 6 bases short and J 2 bases short, with 17 bases between. The CDR3 is 16 residues long. The germline gives CDR1 MNHEY, CDR2 SMNVEV (reference sequence). CDR3 protein: CASRPSMNEAYNEQFF. The CDR3 DNA sequence: TGTGCCAGCAGACCCAGTATGAACGAGGCCTACAATGAGCAGTTCTTC.

There are many counts of this clonotype. The rearrangement uses TRBV5-1 and TRBJ1-2; D might be TRBD1 (6 bases). Germline V gene lookup returns CDR1 SGHRS and CDR2 YFSETQ. V gave up 1 base and J gave up 2 bases, with 18 bases separating them. The CDR3 loop spans 17 amino acids. This CDR3 is CASSLLTPFQGNYGYTF. The CDR3 bases are TGCGCCAGCAGCTTGTTGACCCCCTTTCAGGGGAACTATGGCTACACCTTC.

This clonotype was found many times. The chain joins TRBV5-1 to TRBJ2-3; TRBD2 is a possible D gene (6 bases). Between the trimmed V and J ends, which lost 1 base and 0 bases, there was a span of 9 bases. This CDR3 contains 15 residues. CDR1 and CDR2 (germline): SGHRS, YFSETQ. CDR3 residues: CASSLIGTSTDTQYF. The CDR3 DNA is TGCGCCAGCAGCTTGATCGGGACTAGCACAGATACGCAGTATTTT.

This clonotype has a count of ten or more. The chain links TRBV12-3 or TRBV12-4 to TRBJ2-3, with D unclear. V lost 6 bases to trimming and J lost 0 bases, with 7 bases between them. This CDR3 has 13 amino acids. The CDR3 reads CASRLTSTDTQYF. The CDR3 region has the DNA TGTGCCAGCAGACTCACTAGCACAGATACGCAGTATTTT.

The genes are TRBV5-4 and TRBJ1-4, with a tentative D call TRBD1 (6 bases). Germline CDR1 and CDR2: SGHNT and YYREEE (reference sequence). The V gene lost 0 bases and the J gene lost 4 bases, with 10 bases spanning the gap. The CDR3 runs to 15 residues. The CDR3 reads CASSLDRAGNEKLFF. DNA for the CDR3: TGTGCCAGCAGCTTGGACAGGGCCGGTAATGAAAAACTGTTTTTT.

This clonotype has a handful of counts. This chain links TRBV11-3 with TRBJ2-7; no firm D call. Germline CDR1 is SGHNT and CDR2 is YENEEA. Trimming took off 5 bases at V and 2 bases at J, with 7 bases between the two ends. This CDR3 has 12 amino acids. The CDR3 sequence: CASSDDTYEQYF. For the CDR3, the DNA is TGTGCCAGCAGCGACGACACCTACGAGCAGTACTTC.